This T cell receptor beta chain was retrieved from a study of T cell responses to AZD1222 COVID-19 vaccine. Study-level points and caveats: Following two doses of AZD1222, Spike-specific TCR breadth and depth rose. Clonal diversity may have been underestimated in mostly white British donors.

On this clone itself: Its specificity is unknown.

CDR1 is SGDLS and CDR2 is YYNGEE in the germline V gene. This CDR3 contains 13 residues. Trimming pared 0 bases from V and 1 base from J, leaving 5 bases between. Only in-frame clones appear in the TCRdb table, and some are missing; sequencing was by immunoSEQ multiplex PCR. The sample holds 130,000 or so clones; approximately 80% are singletons and the top ten take about 26%. The input for sequencing was peripheral blood, taken 28 days after the second AZD1222 dose. V usage is TRBV9 and J usage is TRBJ2-7; no clear D. The receptor's source is an adult who received the AZD1222 COVID-19 vaccine. The DNA for the CDR3 is TGTGCCAGCAGCGTAGGCGGTTCCTACGAGCAGTACTTC. It codes for CASSVGGSYEQYF.